Presented here are 18 T cell receptor beta chains from one specimen sequenced in a study of blood T cell repertoires in COVID-19. The method was immunoSEQ multiplex PCR; TCRdb's version includes in-frame clones alone and lacks a portion of them. Of about 170,000 clones in the sample, about 83% were seen once. Sequenced material: peripheral blood. The receptor source for this set is a woman older than 75 with COVID-19, enrolled during active disease.

The rearrangement links TRBV10-2 to TRBJ1-3, with 7 bases lining up with TRBD1. J was trimmed by 2 bases and V by 4 bases; bases with no gene match: 8. Germline V gives CDR1 WSHSY, CDR2 SAAADI. The CDR3 runs 16 residues. The CDR3: CASSGETGLTGNTIYF. The CDR3, as DNA: TGCGCCAGCAGTGGGGAGACAGGGTTAACTGGAAACACCATATATTTT.

The chain links TRBV7-8 to TRBJ1-1; weak D call: TRBD1 (6 bases). The ends were cut back, 5 bases at V and 3 bases at J, with 16 bases in the middle. This CDR3 has 15 amino acids. Germline lookup yields CDR1 SGHVS and CDR2 FQNEAQ. As DNA, the CDR3 is TGTGCCAGCAGCCGATACAGGGCAGGGGACACTGAAGCTTTCTTT. Protein product: CASSRYRAGDTEAFF.

The V call is TRBV19, the J call TRBJ2-7; D not certain. The germline CDR1 and CDR2 sequences are LNHDA and SQIVND (reference sequence). The CDR3 totals 15 residues. The V end lost 5 bases, the J end lost 3 bases, and 17 bases lay between the germline ends. CDR3 sequence: CASSLGSSAFYEQYF. CDR3 DNA: TGTGCCAGTAGTCTCGGGTCCTCCGCTTTCTACGAGCAGTACTTC.

The V gene is TRBV5-4, the J gene TRBJ2-3, with TRBD2 as a possible D gene (5 bases). Trimming cost V 3 bases and J 3 bases, with 11 bases left between them. CDR1 is SGHNT and CDR2 is YYREEE in the germline V gene (reference sequence). This CDR3 comprises 14 residues. The CDR3 DNA is TGTGCCAGCAGCTCCGGACGGGGTACAGATACGCAGTATTTT. As protein: CASSSGRGTDTQYF.

The gene calls are TRBV18 and TRBJ2-7; TRBD2 agrees at 7 bases. There are 12 residues in the CDR3. Trimming cost V 2 bases and J 7 bases; bases outside gene matches: 2. The germline gives CDR1 KGHSH, CDR2 LQKENI. In DNA form, the CDR3 reads TGTGCCAGCTCACCAGACGGGAGGGAGCAGTACTTC. Translation: CASSPDGREQYF. Full variable domain (outside the CDR3, taken from reference TRBV18 and TRBJ2-7): NAGVMQNPRHLVRRRGQEARLRCSPMKGHSHVYWYRQLPEEGLKFMVYLQKENIIDESGMPKERFSAEFPKEGPSILRIQQVVRGDSAAYFCASSPDGREQYFGPGTRLTVT.

The sample holds a few counts of this clone. The chain employs TRBV18 and TRBJ1-2, with no clear D. The CDR3 loop spans 13 amino acids. Germline loops: CDR1 KGHSH, CDR2 LQKENI. Between the trimmed V and J ends, which lost 4 bases and 8 bases, there was a span of 14 bases. Here the CDR3 reads CASSREAGEGYTF. The CDR3 DNA reads TGTGCCAGCTCACGGGAGGCGGGAGAAGGCTACACCTTC.

The CDR3 loop is CAISEGNRGADTQYF. In DNA, the CDR3 is TGTGCCATCAGTGAAGGTAACAGGGGGGCAGATACGCAGTATTTT. The chain joins TRBV10-3 to TRBJ2-3; TRBD1 agrees at 8 bases. With 3 bases clipped from V and 4 bases from J, the junction kept 6 bases outside the gene matches. The CDR3 has 15 amino acids. Germline assignment: CDR1 ENHRY and CDR2 SYGVKD.

The rearrangement links TRBV9 to TRBJ1-1; D is unclear. Germline V CDR1 and CDR2: SGDLS, YYNGEE. The length of the CDR3 is 16 residues. V gave up 0 bases and J gave up 0 bases, with 12 bases separating them. Here the CDR3 reads CASSVGLNRLNTEAFF. CDR3 sequence (DNA): TGTGCCAGCAGCGTAGGGTTAAACAGATTGAACACTGAAGCTTTCTTT.

This chain connects TRBV19 to TRBJ2-7; a possible D gene is TRBD2 (5 bases). Trimming stripped 4 bases from V and 12 bases from J, with 25 bases between. The CDR3 length is 15 residues. Germline assignment: CDR1 LNHDA and CDR2 SQIVND (reference sequence). For the CDR3, the DNA is TGTGCCAGTAGTACCAATTGGGATACCTCTTCGGGGTCGTACTTC. It yields the protein CASSTNWDTSSGSYF.

CDR3 residues: CSVHVFRDRVAFRDTGELFF. CDR3 nucleotides: TGCAGCGTTCACGTTTTCCGGGACAGGGTGGCCTTTCGGGACACCGGGGAGCTGTTTTTT. This rearrangement joins TRBV29-1 to TRBJ2-2, with TRBD1 matching 9 bases. The CDR3 covers 20 residues. Germline CDR1 is SQVTM and CDR2 is ANQGSEA. Unmatched junction bases numbered 22, after V lost 5 bases and J lost 3 bases.

CDR3: CASSLTGGSYEQYF. CDR3 DNA sequence: TGTGCCAGCAGCTTAACAGGGGGTTCTTACGAGCAGTACTTC. The chain uses TRBV7-2 and TRBJ2-7; 8 nucleotides agree with TRBD1. CDR1 is SGHTA, CDR2 FQGNSA, per germline. The CDR3 consists of 14 residues. The junction had 4 bases not matched to a gene; V was cut back by 2 bases and J by 4 bases.

J is TRBJ2-5 and V is TRBV4-1; D is uncertain. CDR3 length: 13 residues. CDR1 MGHRA and CDR2 YSYEKL come from the germline V gene. Deletions cut 1 base from V and 4 bases from J, with 7 bases between. The DNA of the CDR3 is TGCGCCAGCAGCCAAGTTTTGAGAGAGACCCAGTACTTC. Amino acids: CASSQVLRETQYF.

The chain links TRBV11-2 to TRBJ1-2; the match to TRBD1 covers 7 bases. Germline V gives CDR1 SGHAT, CDR2 FQNNGV. The CDR3 totals 15 residues. Losses at the gene ends were 5 bases for V and 4 bases for J; bases not matched to a gene: 10. The CDR3: CASSLRDRLIYGYTF. The CDR3 DNA sequence: TGTGCCAGCAGCCTTAGGGACAGACTGATCTATGGCTACACCTTC.

The chain couples TRBV27 to TRBJ2-7; D not resolved. The CDR3 covers 14 residues. The V and J ends lost 5 bases and 4 bases respectively, with 15 bases between them. Germline V gene sequence: CDR1 MNHEY, CDR2 SMNVEV (reference sequence). CDR3 amino acids: CASSRSWQDYEQYF. The CDR3 coding sequence is TGTGCCAGCAGTCGCTCCTGGCAGGATTACGAGCAGTACTTC.

CDR3 nucleotides: TGTGCCAGCAGGGCCACAGGGATGGAAGAGCCCCAGCATTTT. Residues: CASRATGMEEPQHF. The gene calls are TRBV6-5 and TRBJ1-5, with a possible D match to TRBD1 (6 bases). The CDR3 extends over 14 amino acids. CDR1 is MNHEY, CDR2 SVGAGI, per germline. V lost 6 bases and J 8 bases, leaving 17 bases between the germline ends.

The J gene is TRBJ1-4, the V gene TRBV29-1; D is perhaps TRBD1 (6 bases). Germline assignment: CDR1 SQVTM and CDR2 ANQGSEA. The V and J ends lost 7 bases and 1 base respectively, with 7 bases between them. The CDR3 has 12 residues. The CDR3 sequence: CSGRGTNEKLFF. The CDR3 nucleotides are TGCAGCGGCAGGGGAACTAATGAAAAACTGTTTTTT.

This clone was found a few times. The chain uses TRBV7-9 and TRBJ1-1; TRBD1 might be the D (6 bases). CDR3 length: 14 residues. From germline, CDR1 is SEHNR and CDR2 FQNEAQ (reference sequence). Trimming removed 5 bases at V and 1 base at J, with 11 bases between. CDR3 sequence (DNA): TGTGCCAGCAGCCGGGGACACCCGAACACTGAAGCTTTCTTT. Its protein product is CASSRGHPNTEAFF.

The chain recombines TRBV7-3 with TRBJ2-1; D might be TRBD1 (5 bases). The ends were cut back, 5 bases at V and 7 bases at J, with 12 bases in the middle. Per the germline V gene, CDR1 is SGHTA and CDR2 is FQGTGA. This CDR3 region has 13 residues. The CDR3 reads CASSMTDTNEQFF. CDR3 coding DNA: TGTGCCAGCAGCATGACAGATACGAATGAGCAGTTCTTC.